These T cell receptor beta chains were read from a single sample in a study of regulatory T cells in long-lasting Graves disease. TCRdb itself ran the multiplex PCR reads through MiXCR, one entry per CDR3 protein. The sample has about 430,000 distinct CDR3 sequences, roughly 21% seen once; the top ten hold more than 13%. This sample comprised peripheral blood mononuclear cells (PBMCs), obtained when the disease was refractory, from a patient treated with antithyroid drugs. These receptors were collected from a female donor with Graves disease. CDR3s include the opening cysteine and the closing phenylalanine or tryptophan. A D gene is named only where the DNA matches it firmly. The size field is filled for only some rows; it gives once, few, many or a size class.

>once|TRBD2|TRBV5-1|TRBJ2-1
TGCGCCAGCAGCCCGGGAAAGCGGGGGCCTGGCAATGAGCAGTTCTTC
CASSPGKRGPGNEQFF
>-|-|TRBV12-5|TRBJ1-2
TGTGCTAGTGGTTCGACGGATAACTATGGCTACACCTTC
CASGSTDNYGYTF
>-|TRBD1|TRBV7-6|TRBJ2-7
TGTGCCAGCAGCTCCCAGGGGGCGGTCTACGAGCAGTACTTC
CASSSQGAVYEQYF
>few|-|TRBV12-3/TRBV12-4|TRBJ2-1
TGTGCCAGCAGTTTAAATTGGGAGGGGGAGTTCTTC
CASSLNWEGEFF
>many|-|TRBV5-1|TRBJ1-5
TGCGCCAGCAGCTTGGCGGGGCAGGGCGGCCAGCCCCAGCATTTT
CASSLAGQGGQPQHF
>-|TRBD2|TRBV7-6|TRBJ2-2
TGTGCCAGCAGCTTTCGTCCCCGGACTAGCGGGAGCCCTTTGAACACCGGGGAGCTGTTTTTT
CASSFRPRTSGSPLNTGELFF
>-|-|TRBV7-2|TRBJ2-7
TGTGCCAGCAGCACCAACTTCTACGAGCAGTACTTC
CASSTNFYEQYF
>many|-|TRBV3-1|TRBJ1-2
TGTGCCAGCAGCCCGGAGGAAGACAGTAACTATGGCTACACCTTC
CASSPEEDSNYGYTF
>few|-|TRBV7-9|TRBJ1-5
TGTGCCAGCAGTCAGACAGGTTTAAATCAGCCCCAGCATTTT
CASSQTGLNQPQHF
>few|TRBD1|TRBV27|TRBJ2-7
TGTGCCAGCAGTTTCCAAGGACAGGGTTCCGAGCAGTACTTC
CASSFQGQGSEQYF
>-|TRBD1|TRBV24-1|TRBJ2-5
TGTGCCGCCAGTGAATACGAACAGGGGTTGGGAGAGACCCAGTACTTC
CAASEYEQGLGETQYF
>many|TRBD2|TRBV7-9|TRBJ2-7
TGTGCCAGCAGCTTAGGGGACTACGGCTCCTACGAGCAGTACTTC
CASSLGDYGSYEQYF
>many|-|TRBV2|TRBJ2-7
TGTGCCAGCACCCAGGGTTGGAACGAGCAGTACTTC
CASTQGWNEQYF
>-|TRBD2|TRBV2|TRBJ2-3
TGTGCCAGCAGTGAATTGGGACTAGCGGGAGGTACAGATACGCAGTATTTT
CASSELGLAGGTDTQYF
>-|TRBD2|TRBV19|TRBJ2-4
TGTGCCAGTAATAACTTTGGCGGGAGGGTCCCCCTTCCCGCCAAAAACATTCAGTACTTC
CASNNFGGRVPLPAKNIQYF
>few|-|TRBV6-1|TRBJ2-7
TGTGCCAGCAGAACCACTACCCAACTCTCCTACGAGCAGTACTTC
CASRTTTQLSYEQYF
>many|-|TRBV19|TRBJ1-1
TGTGCCAGCAGGGTTAAACAAGCCCCGAACACTGAAGCTTTCTTT
CASRVKQAPNTEAFF
>many|-|TRBV9|TRBJ2-7
TGTGCCAGCAGCGTAGTTCCGGGTTCCTACGAGCAGTACTTC
CASSVVPGSYEQYF
>many|TRBD2|TRBV6-1|TRBJ2-5
TGTGCCAGCAGTGATCTAGCGGGAGATATAGAGACCCAGTACTTC
CASSDLAGDIETQYF
>many|-|TRBV2|TRBJ2-5
TGTGCCAGCAGTGAGCAAGAGACCCAGTACTTC
CASSEQETQYF
>few|-|TRBV30|TRBJ1-3
TGTGCCTGGAGTAAGGGACCTGGAAACACCATATATTTT
CAWSKGPGNTIYF
>many|-|TRBV2|TRBJ2-5
TGTGCCAGCAGTGTGGGGTTTTCGGTGGAGACCCAGTACTTC
CASSVGFSVETQYF
>-|-|TRBV20-1|TRBJ1-2
TGCAGTGCTAGATCTCAGGCGGCGCGACCAAGCTATGGCTACACCTTC
CSARSQAARPSYGYTF
>few|-|TRBV4-1|TRBJ1-1
TGCGCCAGCAGCCAAGACCAGAACAGTTACACTGAAGCTTTCTTT
CASSQDQNSYTEAFF
>many|-|TRBV20-1|TRBJ2-7
TGCAGTGCCCCTGGCGTCTCCTCCTACGAGCAGTACTTC
CSAPGVSSYEQYF
>few|-|TRBV20-1|TRBJ2-4
TGCAGTGCCGATACGTGGGGAACCCAAAACATTCAGTACTTC
CSADTWGTQNIQYF
>-|-|TRBV5-6|TRBJ2-7
TGTGCCAGCAGCTCTTTACCGAGTACCTTCTACGAGCAGTACTTC
CASSSLPSTFYEQYF